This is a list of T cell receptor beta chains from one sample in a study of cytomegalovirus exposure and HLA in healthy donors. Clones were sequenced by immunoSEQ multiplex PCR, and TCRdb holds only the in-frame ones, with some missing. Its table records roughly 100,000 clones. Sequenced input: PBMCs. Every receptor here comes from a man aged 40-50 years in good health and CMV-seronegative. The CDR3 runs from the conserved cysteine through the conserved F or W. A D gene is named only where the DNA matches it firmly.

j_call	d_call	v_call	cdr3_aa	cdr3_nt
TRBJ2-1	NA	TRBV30	CAWSSGGGNEQFF	TGTGCCTGGAGTAGCGGAGGTGGGAATGAGCAGTTCTTC
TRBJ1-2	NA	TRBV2	CASSEGGNNYGYTF	TGTGCCAGCAGTGAGGGGGGGAATAACTATGGCTACACCTTC
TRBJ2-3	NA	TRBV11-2	CASSLVSRSTDTQYF	TGTGCCAGCAGCTTAGTTAGTCGGAGCACAGATACGCAGTATTTT
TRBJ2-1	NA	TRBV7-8	CASSLKLGVSLVEQFF	TGTGCCAGCAGCTTAAAATTGGGAGTCAGTCTTGTTGAGCAGTTCTTC
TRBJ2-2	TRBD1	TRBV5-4	CASSLRQGDAGELFF	TGTGCCAGCAGCTTAAGACAGGGGGACGCCGGGGAGCTGTTTTTT
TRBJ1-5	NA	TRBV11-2	CASSLEGTNSNQPQHF	TGTGCCAGCAGCTTAGAGGGGACAAATAGCAATCAGCCCCAGCATTTT
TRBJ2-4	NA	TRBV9	CASSPRTDQTDIQYF	TGTGCCAGCAGCCCCCGGACAGATCAAACGGACATTCAGTACTTC
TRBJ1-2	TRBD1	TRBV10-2	CASSEWDSNGYTF	TGCGCCAGCAGTGAATGGGACAGTAATGGCTACACCTTC
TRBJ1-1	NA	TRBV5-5	CASSLTTGSTEAFF	TGTGCCAGCAGCTTGACAACAGGGTCCACTGAAGCTTTCTTT
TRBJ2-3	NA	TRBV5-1	CASTAGGTDTQYF	TGCGCCAGCACGGCAGGGGGCACAGATACGCAGTATTTT
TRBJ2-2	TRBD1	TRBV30	CAYPGQGDSTGELFF	TGTGCCTACCCCGGACAGGGTGACAGCACCGGGGAGCTGTTTTTT
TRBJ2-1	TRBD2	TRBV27	CASSFLTSGRRDEQFF	TGTGCCAGCAGTTTCTTGACTAGCGGGAGAAGGGATGAGCAGTTCTTC
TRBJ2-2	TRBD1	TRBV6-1	CASSPGGNTGELFF	TGTGCCAGCAGTCCAGGGGGTAACACCGGGGAGCTGTTTTTT
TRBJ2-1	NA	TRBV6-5	CASRLTNEQFF	TGTGCCAGCAGACTAACCAATGAGCAGTTCTTC
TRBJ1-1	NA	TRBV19	CASRIQGGDTEAFF	TGTGCCAGTAGGATACAGGGCGGAGACACTGAAGCTTTCTTT
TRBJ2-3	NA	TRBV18	CASSEPSKDTQYF	TGTGCCAGCTCAGAACCTAGTAAAGATACGCAGTATTTT
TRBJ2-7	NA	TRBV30	CAWSVAGLKVDWPYEQYF	TGTGCCTGGAGTGTAGCGGGCCTGAAGGTTGATTGGCCCTACGAGCAGTACTTC
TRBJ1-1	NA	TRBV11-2	CASSLQGPNTEAFF	TGTGCCAGCAGCTTACAGGGGCCGAACACTGAAGCTTTCTTT
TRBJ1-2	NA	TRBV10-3	CAISESGTKWLYGYTF	TGTGCCATCAGTGAATCCGGGACAAAGTGGCTCTATGGCTACACCTTC
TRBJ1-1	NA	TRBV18	CASSPIVPNTEAFF	TGTGCCAGCTCACCAATAGTCCCGAACACTGAAGCTTTCTTT
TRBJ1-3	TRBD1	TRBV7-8	CASSINRGMSSGNTIYF	TGTGCCAGCAGCATCAACAGGGGGATGAGCTCTGGAAACACCATATATTTT
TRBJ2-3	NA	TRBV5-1	CASSFNTDTQYF	TGCGCCAGCAGCTTCAATACAGATACGCAGTATTTT
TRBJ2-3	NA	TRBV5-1	CASSFNSLDTQYF	TGTGCCAGCAGCTTTAATAGTTTAGATACGCAGTATTTT
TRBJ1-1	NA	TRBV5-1	CASSAPTANTEAFF	TGCGCCAGCAGCGCCCCGACAGCTAACACTGAAGCTTTCTTT
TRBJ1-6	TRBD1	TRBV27	CASSGDRDNSPLHF	TGTGCCAGCAGTGGGGACAGGGATAATTCACCCCTCCACTTT
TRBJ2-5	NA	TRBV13	CASSPGNQETQYF	TGTGCCAGCAGCCCCGGGAATCAAGAGACCCAGTACTTC
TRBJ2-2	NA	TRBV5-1	CASAPSRGNTGELFF	TGCGCCAGCGCCCCGTCTCGGGGGAACACCGGGGAGCTGTTTTTT
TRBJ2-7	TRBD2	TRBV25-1	CASSYGTSGRFVYEQYF	TGTGCCAGCAGTTATGGGACTAGCGGGAGGTTTGTCTACGAGCAGTACTTC
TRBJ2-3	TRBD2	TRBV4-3	CASSHHPTSGGTDTQYF	TGCGCCAGCAGCCACCACCCTACTAGCGGGGGCACAGATACGCAGTATTTT
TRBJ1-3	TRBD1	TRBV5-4	CASSLVGQGGNTIYF	TGTGCCAGCAGCTTGGTGGGACAGGGGGGAAACACCATATATTTT
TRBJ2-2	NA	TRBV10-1	CASSNSHTGELFF	TGCGCCAGCAGCAACTCTCACACCGGGGAGCTGTTTTTT
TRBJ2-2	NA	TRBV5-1	CASSPEGRAANTGELFF	TGCGCCAGCAGCCCGGAGGGGCGGGCCGCGAACACCGGGGAGCTGTTTTTT
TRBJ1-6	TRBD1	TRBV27	CASGRKGTGGTSAYNSPLHF	TGTGCCAGCGGGAGAAAAGGGACAGGGGGTACGAGCGCCTATAATTCACCCCTCCACTTT
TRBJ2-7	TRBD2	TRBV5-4	CASRHGTSGVSYEQYF	TGCGCCAGCAGACACGGGACTAGCGGAGTCTCCTACGAGCAGTACTTC
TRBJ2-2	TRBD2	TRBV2	CASSETRLAGGLNTGELFF	TGTGCCAGCAGTGAAACGAGACTAGCGGGGGGGCTGAACACCGGGGAGCTGTTTTTT
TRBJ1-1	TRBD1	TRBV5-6	CASSLVDRAFTEAFF	TGTGCCAGCAGCTTGGTTGACAGGGCCTTCACTGAAGCTTTCTTT
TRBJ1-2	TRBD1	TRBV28	CASSLYGTGTYGYTF	TGTGCCAGCAGCCTATATGGGACAGGGACCTATGGCTACACCTTC
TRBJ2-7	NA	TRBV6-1	CAISESGSGGNFYEQYF	TGTGCCATCAGTGAGTCGGGTAGCGGAGGGAATTTTTACGAGCAGTACTTC
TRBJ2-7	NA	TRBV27	CASSHRESGIEQYF	TGTGCCAGCAGCCACAGGGAGTCGGGAATCGAGCAGTACTTC
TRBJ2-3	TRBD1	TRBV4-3	CASSQGQGATDTQYF	TGCGCCAGCAGCCAGGGACAGGGGGCAACAGATACGCAGTATTTT
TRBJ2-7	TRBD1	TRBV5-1	CASRIDRGHEQYF	TGCGCCAGCAGGATAGACAGGGGCCACGAGCAGTACTTC
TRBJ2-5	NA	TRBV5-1	CASSLGGAQETQYF	TGCGCCAGCAGCTTGGGCGGGGCACAAGAGACCCAGTACTTC
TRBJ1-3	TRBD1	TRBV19	CASRKTGGLNTIYF	TGTGCCAGTAGGAAGACAGGGGGCTTAAACACCATATATTTT